One and the same sample provided the 4 T cell receptor beta chains below, sequenced in a study of blood T cell repertoires in COVID-19. Libraries were prepared by immunoSEQ multiplex PCR; TCRdb keeps only in-frame clonotypes and omits some of them. The table records some 360,000 clones, 88% of them present only once. Sequencing was carried out using PBMCs or T cells enriched from blood (not recorded which). The receptors derive from a woman in her thirties who had been exposed to COVID-19.

As concerns this clone: The junction and the germline gene differ at one end; a read error may be behind it. The gene calls are TRBV7-9 and TRBJ2-3; tentatively, D is TRBD1 (6 bases). Germline lookup yields CDR1 SEHNR and CDR2 FQNEAQ (reference sequence). CDR3 length equals 12 residues. The CDR3 nucleotides read TGTGCCAGCAGCTTCGATGTGGGACACCCTTTTTTT. It yields the protein CASSFDVGHPFF.

This clone was detected only once. CDR3 bases: TGTGCCAGCAGCGGTGGACAGGGCAATCAGCCCCAGCATTTT. Translating it yields CASSGGQGNQPQHF. V gene TRBV2 combines with J gene TRBJ1-5; 7 bases match TRBD1. The V gene end was trimmed by 6 bases and the J gene end by 2 bases; junction bases not matched to a gene: 4. Germline values: CDR1 SNHLY, CDR2 FYNNEI. There are 14 residues in the CDR3. Drawing the rest from reference TRBV2 and TRBJ1-5, the complete variable domain is EPEVTQTPSHQVTQMGQEVILRCVPISNHLYFYWYRQILGQKVEFLVSFYNNEISEKSEIFDDQFSVERPDGSNFTLKIRSTKLEDSAMYFCASSGGQGNQPQHFGDGTRLSIL.

In its sample, this clone was seen once. The chain carries TRBV29-1 and TRBJ2-1; 9 nucleotides match TRBD2. The CDR3 sequence is 15 residues long. With V trimmed by 3 bases and J by 7 bases, 10 bases remained unmatched. Germline CDR1 reads SQVTM; CDR2 reads ANQGSEA. In nucleotides, the CDR3 is TGCAGCGTTGAGAGGGTAGCGGGAGTGGGAAATGAGCAGTTCTTC. Residues: CSVERVAGVGNEQFF.

V usage is TRBV18 and J usage is TRBJ1-1; D is undetermined. Germline-derived CDR1 and CDR2 are KGHSH and LQKENI. This CDR3 region has 14 residues. V gave up 3 bases and J gave up 0 bases, with 8 bases separating them. The CDR3 reads CASSPPELNTEAFF. The CDR3 coding sequence is TGTGCCAGCTCACCTCCCGAGTTGAACACTGAAGCTTTCTTT.